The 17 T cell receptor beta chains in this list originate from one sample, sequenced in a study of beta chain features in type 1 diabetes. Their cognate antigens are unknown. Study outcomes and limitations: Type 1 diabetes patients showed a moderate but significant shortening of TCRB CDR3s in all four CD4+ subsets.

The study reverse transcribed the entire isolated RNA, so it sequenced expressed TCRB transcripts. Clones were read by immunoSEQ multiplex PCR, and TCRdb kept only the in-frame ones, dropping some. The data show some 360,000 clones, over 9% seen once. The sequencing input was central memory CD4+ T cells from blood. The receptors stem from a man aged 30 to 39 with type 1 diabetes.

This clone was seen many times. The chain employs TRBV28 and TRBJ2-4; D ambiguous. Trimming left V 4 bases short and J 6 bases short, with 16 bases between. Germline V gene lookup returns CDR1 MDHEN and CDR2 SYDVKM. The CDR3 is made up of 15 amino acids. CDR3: CASSSRSRFTNIQYF. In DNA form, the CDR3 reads TGTGCCAGCAGTTCTAGGTCCAGGTTTACAAACATTCAGTACTTC.

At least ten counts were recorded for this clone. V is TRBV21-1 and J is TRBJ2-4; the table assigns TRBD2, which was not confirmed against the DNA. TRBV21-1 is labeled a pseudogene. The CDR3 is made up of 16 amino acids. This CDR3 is CASSEGGFLAKNIQYF. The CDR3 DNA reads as TGTGCCAGCAGCGAAGGAGGATTCCTAGCCAAAAACATTCAGTACTTC.

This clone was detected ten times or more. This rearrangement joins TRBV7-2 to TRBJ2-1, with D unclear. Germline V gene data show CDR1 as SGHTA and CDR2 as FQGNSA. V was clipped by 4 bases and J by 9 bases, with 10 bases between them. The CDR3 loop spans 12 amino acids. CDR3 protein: CASSSQMGEQFF. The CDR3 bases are TGTGCCAGCAGCTCACAGATGGGTGAGCAGTTCTTC.

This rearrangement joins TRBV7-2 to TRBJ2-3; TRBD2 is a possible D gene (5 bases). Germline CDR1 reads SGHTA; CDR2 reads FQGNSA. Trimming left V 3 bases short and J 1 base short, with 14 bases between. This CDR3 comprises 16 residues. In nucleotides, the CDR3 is TGTGCCAGCAGCTTGTTTTCCGGAGGCGGCACAGATACGCAGTATTTT. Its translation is CASSLFSGGGTDTQYF.

CDR3 sequence reads: CASRTQAGANVLTF. The CDR3 DNA is TGTGCCAGCAGGACACAAGCTGGGGCCAACGTCCTGACTTTC. The rearrangement links TRBV6-5 to TRBJ2-6; D unclear. CDR1 and CDR2 (germline): MNHEY, SVGAGI. Between the trimmed V and J ends, which lost 6 bases and 2 bases, there was a span of 8 bases. CDR3 length: 14 residues.

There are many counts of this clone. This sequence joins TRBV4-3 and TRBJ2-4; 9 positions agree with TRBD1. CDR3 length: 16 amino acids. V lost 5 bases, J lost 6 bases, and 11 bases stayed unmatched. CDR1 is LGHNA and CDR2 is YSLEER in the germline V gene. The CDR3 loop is CASSSRQGGSPNIQYF. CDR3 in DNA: TGCGCCAGCAGCTCCCGACAGGGGGGTTCACCAAACATTCAGTACTTC.

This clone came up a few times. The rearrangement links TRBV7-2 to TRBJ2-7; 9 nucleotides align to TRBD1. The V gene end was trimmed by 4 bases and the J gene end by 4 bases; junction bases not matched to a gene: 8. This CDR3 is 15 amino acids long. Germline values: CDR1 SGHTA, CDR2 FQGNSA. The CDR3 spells CASSSQGAIEYEQYF. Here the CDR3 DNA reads TGTGCCAGCAGCTCACAGGGGGCAATTGAGTACGAGCAGTACTTC.

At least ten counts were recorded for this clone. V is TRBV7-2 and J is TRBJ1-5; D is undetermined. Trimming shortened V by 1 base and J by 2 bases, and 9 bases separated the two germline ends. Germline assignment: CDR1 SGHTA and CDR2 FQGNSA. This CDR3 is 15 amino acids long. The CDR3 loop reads CASSLVSLGNQPQHF. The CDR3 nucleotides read TGTGCCAGCAGCTTAGTAAGCTTGGGCAATCAGCCCCAGCATTTT. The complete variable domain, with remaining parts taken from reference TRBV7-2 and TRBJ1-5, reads GAGVSQSPSNKVTEKGKDVELRCDPISGHTALYWYRQSLGQGLEFLIYFQGNSAPDKSGLPSDRFSAERTGGSVSTLTIQRTQQEDSAVYLCASSLVSLGNQPQHFGDGTRLSIL.

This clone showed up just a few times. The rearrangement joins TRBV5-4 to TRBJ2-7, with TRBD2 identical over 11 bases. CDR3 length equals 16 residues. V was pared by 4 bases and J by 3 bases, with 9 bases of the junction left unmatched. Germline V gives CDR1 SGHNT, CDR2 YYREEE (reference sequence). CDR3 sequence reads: CASSHGTSGDFYEQYF. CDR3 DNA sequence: TGTGCCAGCAGCCATGGGACTAGCGGTGACTTCTACGAGCAGTACTTC.

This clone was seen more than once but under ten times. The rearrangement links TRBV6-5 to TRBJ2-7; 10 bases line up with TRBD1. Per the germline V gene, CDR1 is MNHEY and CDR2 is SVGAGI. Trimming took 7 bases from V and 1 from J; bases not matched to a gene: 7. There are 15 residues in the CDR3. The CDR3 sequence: CASNYDRGPSYEQYF. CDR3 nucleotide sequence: TGTGCCAGCAACTATGACAGGGGGCCATCCTACGAGCAGTACTTC.

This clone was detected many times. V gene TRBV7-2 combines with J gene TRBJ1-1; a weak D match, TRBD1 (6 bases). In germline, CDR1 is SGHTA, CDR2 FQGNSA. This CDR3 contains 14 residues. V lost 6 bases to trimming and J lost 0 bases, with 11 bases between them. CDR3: CASRVDRLNTEAFF. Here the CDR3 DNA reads TGTGCCAGCAGGGTAGACAGGTTGAACACTGAAGCTTTCTTT.

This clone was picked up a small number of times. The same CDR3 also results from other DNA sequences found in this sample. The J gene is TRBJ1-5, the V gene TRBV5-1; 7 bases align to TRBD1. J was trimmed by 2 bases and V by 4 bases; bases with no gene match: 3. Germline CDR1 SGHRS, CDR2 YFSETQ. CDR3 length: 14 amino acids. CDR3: CASSAGTGNQPQHF. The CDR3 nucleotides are TGCGCCAGCAGCGCCGGGACAGGCAATCAGCCCCAGCATTTT.

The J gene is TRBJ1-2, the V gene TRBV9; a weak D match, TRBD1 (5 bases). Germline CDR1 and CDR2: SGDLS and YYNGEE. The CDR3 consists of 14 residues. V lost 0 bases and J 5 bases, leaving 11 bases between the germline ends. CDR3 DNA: TGTGCCAGCAGCGTAGATCAAGGGGCATATGGCTACACCTTC. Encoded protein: CASSVDQGAYGYTF.

The CDR3 here is CASRATGAEAFF. The CDR3 DNA is TGCGCCAGCAGGGCGACAGGCGCTGAAGCTTTCTTT. This sequence joins TRBV10-2 and TRBJ1-1; D might be TRBD1 (6 bases). From germline, CDR1 is WSHSY and CDR2 SAAADI. V shed 6 bases and J shed 6 bases, with 11 bases lying between them. This CDR3 contains 12 residues.

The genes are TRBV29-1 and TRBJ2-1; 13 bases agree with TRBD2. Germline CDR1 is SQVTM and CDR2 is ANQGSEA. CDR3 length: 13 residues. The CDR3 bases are TGCAGTGGGACTAGCGGGAACTACAATGAGCAGTTCTTC. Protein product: CSGTSGNYNEQFF.

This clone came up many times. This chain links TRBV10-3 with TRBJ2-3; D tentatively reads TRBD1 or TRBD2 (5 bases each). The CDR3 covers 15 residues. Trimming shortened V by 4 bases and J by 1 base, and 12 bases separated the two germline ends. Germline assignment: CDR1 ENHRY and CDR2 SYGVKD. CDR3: CAISGAQGGTDTQYF. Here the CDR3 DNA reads TGTGCCATCAGTGGGGCCCAGGGAGGCACAGATACGCAGTATTTT.

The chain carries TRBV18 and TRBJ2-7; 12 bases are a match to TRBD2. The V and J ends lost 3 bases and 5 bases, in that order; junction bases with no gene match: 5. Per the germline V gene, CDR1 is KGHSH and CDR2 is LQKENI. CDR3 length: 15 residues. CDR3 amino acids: CASSPWTSGDNEQYF. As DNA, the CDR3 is TGTGCCAGCTCACCTTGGACTAGCGGGGACAACGAGCAGTACTTC.